This record concerns one TCR beta chain sequence. Sequenced by immunoSEQ multiplex PCR; TCRdb stores in-frame clones only, minus some. This sample has about 1.5 million clones, with 95% to 99% found just once. This sample was included in a study of shared clonotypes between healthy human individuals. The CDR3 is 16 amino acids. Germline values: CDR1 SGHRS, CDR2 YFSETQ. V dropped 4 bases and J dropped 2; count of bases not matched to a gene: 8. This TCR derives from a man aged 25 to 40 in good health. Sample: naive CD4+ T cells sorted from blood. Subset noted: CD45RA+ positively selected. The rearrangement uses TRBV5-1 and TRBJ2-3; 9 positions agree with TRBD1. CDR3 nucleotide sequence: TGCGCCAGCAGCCGGGAACAGGGGGCCTACACAGATACGCAGTATTTT. Translating it yields CASSREQGAYTDTQYF. Supplemented by reference TRBV5-1 and TRBJ2-3, the full variable domain reads KAGVTQTPRYLIKTRGQQVTLSCSPISGHRSVSWYQQTPGQGLQFLFEYFSETQRNKGNFPGRFSGRQFSNSRSEMNVSTLELGDSALYLCASSREQGAYTDTQYFGPGTRLTVL.